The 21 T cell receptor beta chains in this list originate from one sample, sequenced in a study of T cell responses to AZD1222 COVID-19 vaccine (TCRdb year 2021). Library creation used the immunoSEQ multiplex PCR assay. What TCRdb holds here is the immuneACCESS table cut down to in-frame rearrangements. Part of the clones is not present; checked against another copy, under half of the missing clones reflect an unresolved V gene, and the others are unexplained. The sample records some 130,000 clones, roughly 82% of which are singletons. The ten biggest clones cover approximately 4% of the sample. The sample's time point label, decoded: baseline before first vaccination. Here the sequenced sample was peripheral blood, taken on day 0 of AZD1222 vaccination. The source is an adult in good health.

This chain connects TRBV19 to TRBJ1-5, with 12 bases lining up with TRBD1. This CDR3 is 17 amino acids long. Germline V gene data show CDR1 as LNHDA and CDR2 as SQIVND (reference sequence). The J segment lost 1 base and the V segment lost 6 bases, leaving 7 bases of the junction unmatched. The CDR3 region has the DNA TGTGCCAGTAGCCGGGACAGGGGGCGCGGAAGCAATCAGCCCCAGCATTTT. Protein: CASSRDRGRGSNQPQHF.

The DNA for the CDR3 is TGTGCCAGCAGTTACTCTCAGACAGGGGGAACTGAAGCTTTCTTT. Its translation is CASSYSQTGGTEAFF. This chain joins TRBV6-6 and TRBJ1-1, with 9 bases matching TRBD1. The J segment lost 5 bases and the V segment lost 0 bases, leaving 4 bases of the junction unmatched. Germline assignment: CDR1 MNHNY and CDR2 SVGAGI (reference sequence). The CDR3 length is 15 residues.

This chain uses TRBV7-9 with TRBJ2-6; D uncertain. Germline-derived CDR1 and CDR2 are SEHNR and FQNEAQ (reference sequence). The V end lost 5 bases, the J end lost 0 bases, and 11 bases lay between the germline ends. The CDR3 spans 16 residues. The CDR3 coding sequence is TGTGCCAGCAGCCCACTTCTGAGCTCTGGGGCCAACGTCCTGACTTTC. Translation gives CASSPLLSSGANVLTF.

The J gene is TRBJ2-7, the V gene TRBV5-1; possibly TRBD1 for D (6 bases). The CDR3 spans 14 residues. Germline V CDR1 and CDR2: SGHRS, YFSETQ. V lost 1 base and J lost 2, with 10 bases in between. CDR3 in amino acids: CASSLIGDTYEQYF. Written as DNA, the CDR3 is TGCGCCAGCAGCTTGATAGGGGACACCTACGAGCAGTACTTC.

CDR3 residues: CASSAPGGPLSYEQYF. CDR3 nucleotide sequence: TGTGCCAGCAGTGCCCCTGGGGGGCCCCTCTCCTACGAGCAGTACTTC. The chain links TRBV28 to TRBJ2-7; perhaps D is TRBD1 or TRBD2 (6 bases each). V was trimmed by 5 bases and J by 0 bases, leaving 17 bases between them. Per the germline V gene, CDR1 is MDHEN and CDR2 is SYDVKM. The CDR3 is 16 residues long.

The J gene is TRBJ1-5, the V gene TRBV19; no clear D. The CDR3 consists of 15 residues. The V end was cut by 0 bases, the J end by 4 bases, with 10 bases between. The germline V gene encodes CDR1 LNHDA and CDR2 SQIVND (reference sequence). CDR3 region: CASSIDRAANQPQHF. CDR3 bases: TGTGCCAGTAGTATAGATCGGGCAGCAAATCAGCCCCAGCATTTT.

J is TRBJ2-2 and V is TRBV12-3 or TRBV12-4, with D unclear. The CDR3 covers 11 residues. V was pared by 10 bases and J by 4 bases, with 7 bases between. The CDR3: CAIRSTGELFF. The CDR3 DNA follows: TGTGCCATCCGTTCCACCGGGGAGCTGTTTTTT.

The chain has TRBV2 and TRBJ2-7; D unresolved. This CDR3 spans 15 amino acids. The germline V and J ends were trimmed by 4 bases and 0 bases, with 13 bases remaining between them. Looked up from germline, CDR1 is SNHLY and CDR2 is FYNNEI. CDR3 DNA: TGTGCCAGCAGTGCTCGCGTCCCCAGCTCCTACGAGCAGTACTTC. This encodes CASSARVPSSYEQYF.

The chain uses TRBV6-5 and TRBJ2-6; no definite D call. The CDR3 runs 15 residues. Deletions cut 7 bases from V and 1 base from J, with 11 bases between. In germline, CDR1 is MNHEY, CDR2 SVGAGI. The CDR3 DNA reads TGTGCCAGCACCCTGGTGGATTCTGGGGCCAACGTCCTGACTTTC. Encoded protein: CASTLVDSGANVLTF.

DNA of the CDR3: TGCGCCAGCAGCCCCCCCCGGGAAAACTACAATGAGCAGTTCTTC. This codes for CASSPPRENYNEQFF. The chain employs TRBV5-1 and TRBJ2-1; a possible D gene is TRBD2 (5 bases). The V end was cut by 4 bases, the J end by 3 bases, with 14 bases between. The germline V gene encodes CDR1 SGHRS and CDR2 YFSETQ. The CDR3 spans 15 residues.

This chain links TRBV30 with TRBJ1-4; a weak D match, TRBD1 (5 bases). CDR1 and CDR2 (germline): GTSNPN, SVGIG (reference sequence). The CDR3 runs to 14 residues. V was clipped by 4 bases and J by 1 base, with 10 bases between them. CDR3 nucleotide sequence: TGTGCCTGGAACCCGGGGCTAACTAATGAAAAACTGTTTTTT. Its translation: CAWNPGLTNEKLFF.

The CDR3 protein is CSARSDTGELFF. CDR3 nucleotide sequence: TGCAGCGCCCGGTCCGACACCGGGGAGCTGTTTTTT. V and J are TRBV29-1 and TRBJ2-2; D remains ambiguous. The CDR3 spans 12 residues. V was shortened by 7 bases and J by 3 bases, with 9 bases between the two germline ends. CDR1 is SQVTM and CDR2 is ANQGSEA in the germline V gene.

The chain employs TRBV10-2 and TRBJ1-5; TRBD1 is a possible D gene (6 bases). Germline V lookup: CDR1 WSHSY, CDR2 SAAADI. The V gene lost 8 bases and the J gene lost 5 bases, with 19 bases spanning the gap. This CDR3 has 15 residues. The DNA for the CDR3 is TGCGCCAGCGGAAAGGGACACTCGGGGTATCAGCCCCAGCATTTT. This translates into CASGKGHSGYQPQHF.

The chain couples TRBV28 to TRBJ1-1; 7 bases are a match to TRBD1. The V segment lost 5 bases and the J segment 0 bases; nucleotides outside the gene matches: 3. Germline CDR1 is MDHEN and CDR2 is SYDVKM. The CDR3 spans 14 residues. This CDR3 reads CASSQQGVNTEAFF. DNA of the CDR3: TGTGCCAGCAGTCAGCAGGGGGTGAACACTGAAGCTTTCTTT.

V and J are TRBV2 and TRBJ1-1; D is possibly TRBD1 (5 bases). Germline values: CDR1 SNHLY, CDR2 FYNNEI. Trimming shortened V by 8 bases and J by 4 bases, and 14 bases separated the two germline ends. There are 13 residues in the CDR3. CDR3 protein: CASGTVGGTEAFF. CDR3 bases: TGTGCCAGCGGGACGGTGGGGGGCACTGAAGCTTTCTTT.

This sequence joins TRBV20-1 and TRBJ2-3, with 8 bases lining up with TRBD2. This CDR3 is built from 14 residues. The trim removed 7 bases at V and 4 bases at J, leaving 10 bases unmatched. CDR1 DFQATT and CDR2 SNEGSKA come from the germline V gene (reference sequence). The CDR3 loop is CSVSERGSADTQYF. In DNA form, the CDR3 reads TGCAGTGTTAGTGAGCGGGGGTCAGCAGATACGCAGTATTTT.

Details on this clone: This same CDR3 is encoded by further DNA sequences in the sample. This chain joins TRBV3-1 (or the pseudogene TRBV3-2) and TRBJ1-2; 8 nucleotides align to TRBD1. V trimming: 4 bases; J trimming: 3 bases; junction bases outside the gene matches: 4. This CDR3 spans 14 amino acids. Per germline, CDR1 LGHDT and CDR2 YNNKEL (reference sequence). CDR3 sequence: CASSPGQGDYGYTF. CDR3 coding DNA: TGTGCCAGCAGCCCTGGACAGGGTGACTATGGCTACACCTTC.

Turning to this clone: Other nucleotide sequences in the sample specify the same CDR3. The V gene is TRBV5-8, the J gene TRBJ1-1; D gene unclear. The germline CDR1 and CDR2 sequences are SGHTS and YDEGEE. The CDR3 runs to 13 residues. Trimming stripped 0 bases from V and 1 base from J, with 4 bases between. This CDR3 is CASSLVRNTEAFF. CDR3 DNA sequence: TGTGCCAGCAGCTTGGTGCGGAACACTGAAGCTTTCTTT. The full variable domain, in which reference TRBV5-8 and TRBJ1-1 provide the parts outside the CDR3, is EAGVTQSPTHLIKTRGQQATLRCSPISGHTSVYWYQQALGLGLQFLLWYDEGEERNRGNFPPRFSGRQFPNYSSELNVNALELEDSALYLCASSLVRNTEAFFGQGTRLTVV.

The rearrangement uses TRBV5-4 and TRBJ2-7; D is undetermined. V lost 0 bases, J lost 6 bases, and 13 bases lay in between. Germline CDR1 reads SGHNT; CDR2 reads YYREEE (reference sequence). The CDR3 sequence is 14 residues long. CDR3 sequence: CASSLGTTWGEQYF. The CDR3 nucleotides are TGTGCCAGCAGCTTGGGCACTACGTGGGGCGAGCAGTACTTC.

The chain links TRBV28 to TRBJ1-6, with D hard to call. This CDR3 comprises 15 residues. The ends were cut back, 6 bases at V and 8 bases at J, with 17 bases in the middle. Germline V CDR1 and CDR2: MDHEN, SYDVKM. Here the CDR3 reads CASSTRAAGYSPLHF. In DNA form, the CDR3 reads TGTGCCAGCAGCACTAGGGCAGCCGGTTATTCACCCCTCCACTTT.

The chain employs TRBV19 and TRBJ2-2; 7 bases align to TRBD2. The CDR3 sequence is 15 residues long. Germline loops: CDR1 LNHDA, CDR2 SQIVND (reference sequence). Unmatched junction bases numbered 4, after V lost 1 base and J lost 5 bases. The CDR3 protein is CASSIVLRGTGELFF. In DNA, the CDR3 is TGTGCCAGTAGTATAGTATTGCGGGGGACCGGGGAGCTGTTTTTT.